The clone carrying this TCR beta chain was recorded only once. Assay: immunoSEQ multiplex PCR; the TCRdb copy retains only in-frame clones and omits some. The table has about 200,000 clones, more than 75% seen once; the top ten hold around 4.5%. These data belong to a study of blood T cell repertoires in COVID-19. V lost 5 bases, J lost 0 bases, and 10 bases lay in between. Looked up from germline, CDR1 is KGHSH and CDR2 is LQKENI. This CDR3 contains 14 residues. The chain is built from TRBV18 and TRBJ1-2, with D maybe TRBD1 (6 bases). The sequence was collected from a man between 45 and 60 years old with acute or convalescent COVID-19. Source material: peripheral blood. The CDR3 DNA sequence: TGTGCCAGCTCAGGACAGCAAGCTAACTATGGCTACACCTTC. Translation: CASSGQQANYGYTF. Full variable domain (rest looked up from reference TRBV18 and TRBJ1-2): NAGVMQNPRHLVRRRGQEARLRCSPMKGHSHVYWYRQLPEEGLKFMVYLQKENIIDESGMPKERFSAEFPKEGPSILRIQQVVRGDSAAYFCASSGQQANYGYTFGSGTRLTVV.